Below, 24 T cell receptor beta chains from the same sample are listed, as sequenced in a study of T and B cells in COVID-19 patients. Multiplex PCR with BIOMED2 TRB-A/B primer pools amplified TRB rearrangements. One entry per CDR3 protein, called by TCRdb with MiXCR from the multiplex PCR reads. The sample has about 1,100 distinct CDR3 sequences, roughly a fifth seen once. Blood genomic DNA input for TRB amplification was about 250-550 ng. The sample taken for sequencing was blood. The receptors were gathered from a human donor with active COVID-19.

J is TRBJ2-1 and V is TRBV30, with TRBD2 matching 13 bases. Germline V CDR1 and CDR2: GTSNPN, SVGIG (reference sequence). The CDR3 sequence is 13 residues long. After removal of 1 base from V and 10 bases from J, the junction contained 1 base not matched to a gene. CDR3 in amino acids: CAWSGLAGGEQFF. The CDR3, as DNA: TGTGCCTGGAGTGGACTAGCGGGAGGAGAGCAGTTCTTC.

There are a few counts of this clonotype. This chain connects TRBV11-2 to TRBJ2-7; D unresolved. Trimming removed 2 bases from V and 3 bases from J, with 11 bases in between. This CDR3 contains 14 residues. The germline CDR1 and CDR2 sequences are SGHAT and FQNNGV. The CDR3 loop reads CASSLSPNGYEQYF. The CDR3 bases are TGTGCCAGCAGCTTATCACCGAACGGCTACGAGCAGTACTTC.

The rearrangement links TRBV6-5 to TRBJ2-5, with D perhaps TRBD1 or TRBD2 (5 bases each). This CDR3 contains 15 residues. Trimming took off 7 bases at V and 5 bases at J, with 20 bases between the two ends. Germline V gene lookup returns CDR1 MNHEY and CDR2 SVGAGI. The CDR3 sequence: CASTNPGTASETQYF. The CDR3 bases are TGTGCCAGCACCAACCCCGGGACCGCGAGCGAGACCCAGTACTTC.

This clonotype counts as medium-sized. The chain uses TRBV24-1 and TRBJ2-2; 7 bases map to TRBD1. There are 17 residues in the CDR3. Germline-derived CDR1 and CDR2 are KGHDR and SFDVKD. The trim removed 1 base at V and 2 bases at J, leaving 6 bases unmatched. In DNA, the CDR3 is TGTGCCACCAGTGATTTTAGACAGGGTGGAAACACCGGGGAGCTGTTTTTT. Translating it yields CATSDFRQGGNTGELFF.

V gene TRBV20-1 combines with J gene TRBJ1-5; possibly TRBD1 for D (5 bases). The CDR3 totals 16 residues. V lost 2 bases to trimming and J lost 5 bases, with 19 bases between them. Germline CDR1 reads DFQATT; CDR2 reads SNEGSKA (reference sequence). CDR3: CSARLRRGLFDQPQHF. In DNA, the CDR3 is TGCAGTGCTAGACTACGGAGGGGTTTGTTTGATCAGCCCCAGCATTTT.

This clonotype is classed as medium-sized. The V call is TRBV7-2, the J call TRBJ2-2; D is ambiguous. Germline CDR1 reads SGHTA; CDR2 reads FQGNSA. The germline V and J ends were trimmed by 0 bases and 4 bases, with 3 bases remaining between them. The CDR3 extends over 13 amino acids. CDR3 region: CASSLAATGELFF. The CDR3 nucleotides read TGTGCCAGCAGCTTAGCGGCCACCGGGGAGCTGTTTTTT. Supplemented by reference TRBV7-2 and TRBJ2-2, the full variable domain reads GAGVSQSPSNKVTEKGKDVELRCDPISGHTALYWYRQSLGQGLEFLIYFQGNSAPDKSGLPSDRFSAERTGGSVSTLTIQRTQQEDSAVYLCASSLAATGELFFGEGSRLTVL.

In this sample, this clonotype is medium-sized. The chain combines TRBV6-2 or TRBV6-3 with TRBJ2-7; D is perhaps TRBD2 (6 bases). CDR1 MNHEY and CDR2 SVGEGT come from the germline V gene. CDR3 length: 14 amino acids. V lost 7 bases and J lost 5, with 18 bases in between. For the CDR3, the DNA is TGTGCCAGCACCTTATCGCGGGGAGCGGACGAGCAGTACTTC. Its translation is CASTLSRGADEQYF.

CDR3 coding DNA: TGCGCCAGCAGCTTGGGGTCCCCTGCGCCCCTCCAAGCTTTCTTT. Protein product: CASSLGSPAPLQAFF. This chain connects TRBV5-1 to TRBJ1-1; D unclear. V lost 0 bases to trimming and J lost 9 bases, with 18 bases between them. The CDR3 contains 15 residues. In germline, CDR1 is SGHRS, CDR2 YFSETQ.

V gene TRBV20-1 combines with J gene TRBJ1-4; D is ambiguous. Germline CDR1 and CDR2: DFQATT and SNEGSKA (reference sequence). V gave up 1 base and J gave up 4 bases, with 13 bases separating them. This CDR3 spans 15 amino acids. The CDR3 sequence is CSARAVALNNEKLFF. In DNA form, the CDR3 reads TGCAGTGCTAGAGCGGTGGCGTTGAATAATGAAAAACTGTTTTTT.

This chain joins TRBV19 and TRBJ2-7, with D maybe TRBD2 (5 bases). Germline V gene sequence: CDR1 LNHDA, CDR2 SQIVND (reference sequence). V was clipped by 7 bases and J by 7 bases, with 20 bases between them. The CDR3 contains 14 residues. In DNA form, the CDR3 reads TGTGCCAGTACTGTGGCGGGCCGGTCCGGGGAGCAGTACTTC. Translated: CASTVAGRSGEQYF.

CDR3 loop: CASSQEGSDPQETQYF. For the CDR3, the DNA is TGTGCCAGCAGCCAAGAAGGGTCGGACCCACAAGAGACCCAGTACTTC. The rearrangement links TRBV4-2 to TRBJ2-5; D is ambiguous. V lost 0 bases and J lost 2, with 13 bases in between. The CDR3 sequence is 16 residues long. Germline CDR1 is LGHNA and CDR2 is YNFKEQ.

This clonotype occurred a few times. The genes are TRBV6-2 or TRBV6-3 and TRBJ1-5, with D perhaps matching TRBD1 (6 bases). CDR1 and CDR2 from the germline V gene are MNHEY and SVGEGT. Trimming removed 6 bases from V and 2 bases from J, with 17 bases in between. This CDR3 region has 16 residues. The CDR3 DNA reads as TGTGCCAGCAGCCTGATGACAGGCTCGGGCAATCAGCCCCAGCATTTT. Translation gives CASSLMTGSGNQPQHF.

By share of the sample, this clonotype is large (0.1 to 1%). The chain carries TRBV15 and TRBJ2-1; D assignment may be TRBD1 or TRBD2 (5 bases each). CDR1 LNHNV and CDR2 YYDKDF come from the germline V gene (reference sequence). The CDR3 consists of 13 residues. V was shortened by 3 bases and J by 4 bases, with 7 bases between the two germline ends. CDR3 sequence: CATSRGEYNEQFF. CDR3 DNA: TGTGCCACCAGCAGGGGGGAATACAATGAGCAGTTCTTC.

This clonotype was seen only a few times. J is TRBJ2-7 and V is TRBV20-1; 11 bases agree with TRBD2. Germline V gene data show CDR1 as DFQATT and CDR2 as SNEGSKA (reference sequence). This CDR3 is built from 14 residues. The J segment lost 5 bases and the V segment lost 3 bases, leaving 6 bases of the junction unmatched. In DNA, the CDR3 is TGCAGTGCTAGTAGACTAGCGGGATTTAACGAGCAGTACTTC. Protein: CSASRLAGFNEQYF.

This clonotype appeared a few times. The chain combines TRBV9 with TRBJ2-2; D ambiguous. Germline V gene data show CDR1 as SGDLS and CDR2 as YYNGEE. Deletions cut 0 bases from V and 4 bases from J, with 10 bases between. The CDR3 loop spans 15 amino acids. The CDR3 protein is CASSVEGTITGELFF. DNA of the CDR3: TGTGCCAGCAGCGTAGAAGGAACTATCACCGGGGAGCTGTTTTTT.

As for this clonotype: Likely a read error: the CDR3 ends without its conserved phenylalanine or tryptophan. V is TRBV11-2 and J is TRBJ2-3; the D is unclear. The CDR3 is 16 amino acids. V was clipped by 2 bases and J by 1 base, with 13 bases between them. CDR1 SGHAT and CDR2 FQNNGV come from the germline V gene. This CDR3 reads CASSLSEVWGTDTQYL. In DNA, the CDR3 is TGTGCCAGCAGCTTATCTGAGGTGTGGGGCACAGATACGCAGTATTTA.

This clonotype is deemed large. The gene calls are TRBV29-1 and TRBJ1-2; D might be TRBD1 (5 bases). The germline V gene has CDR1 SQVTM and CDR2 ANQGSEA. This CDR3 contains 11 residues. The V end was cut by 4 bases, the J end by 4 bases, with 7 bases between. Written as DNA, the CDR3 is TGCAGCGTTGGGGGGGGCTATGGCTACACCTTC. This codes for CSVGGGYGYTF.

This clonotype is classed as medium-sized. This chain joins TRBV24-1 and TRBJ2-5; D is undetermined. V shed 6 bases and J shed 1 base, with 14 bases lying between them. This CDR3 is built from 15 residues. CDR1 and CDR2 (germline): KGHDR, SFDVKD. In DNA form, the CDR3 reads TGTGCCACCAGTTTCGGCGAACAGATCCAAGAGACCCAGTACTTC. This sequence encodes CATSFGEQIQETQYF.

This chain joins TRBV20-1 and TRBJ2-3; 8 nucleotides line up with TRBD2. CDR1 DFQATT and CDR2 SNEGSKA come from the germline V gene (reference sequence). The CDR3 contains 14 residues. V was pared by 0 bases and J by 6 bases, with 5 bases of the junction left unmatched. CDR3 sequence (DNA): TGCAGTGCTAGAGATACGGGAGGGCCGGATACGCAGTATTTT. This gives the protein CSARDTGGPDTQYF.

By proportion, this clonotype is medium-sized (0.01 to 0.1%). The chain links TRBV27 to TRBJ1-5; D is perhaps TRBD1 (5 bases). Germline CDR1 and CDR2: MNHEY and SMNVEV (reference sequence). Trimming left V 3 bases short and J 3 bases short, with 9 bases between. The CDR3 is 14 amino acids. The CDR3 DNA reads TGTGCCAGCAGTTTGAAGGGGTACAATCAGCCCCAGCATTTT. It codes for CASSLKGYNQPQHF.

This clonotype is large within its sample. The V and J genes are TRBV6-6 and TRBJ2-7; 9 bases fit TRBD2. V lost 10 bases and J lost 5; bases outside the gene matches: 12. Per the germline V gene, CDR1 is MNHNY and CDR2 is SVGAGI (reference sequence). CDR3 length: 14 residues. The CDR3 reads CATTIAGAGNEQYF. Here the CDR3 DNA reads TGTGCCACCACCATAGCGGGAGCCGGGAACGAGCAGTACTTC.

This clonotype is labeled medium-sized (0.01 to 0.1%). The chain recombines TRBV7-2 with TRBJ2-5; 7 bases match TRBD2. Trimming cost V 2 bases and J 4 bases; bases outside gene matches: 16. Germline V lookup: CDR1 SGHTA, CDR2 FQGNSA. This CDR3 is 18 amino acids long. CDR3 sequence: CASSLRGPGGSWGETQYF. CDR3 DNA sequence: TGTGCCAGCAGCTTAAGGGGCCCTGGCGGGAGTTGGGGAGAGACCCAGTACTTC.

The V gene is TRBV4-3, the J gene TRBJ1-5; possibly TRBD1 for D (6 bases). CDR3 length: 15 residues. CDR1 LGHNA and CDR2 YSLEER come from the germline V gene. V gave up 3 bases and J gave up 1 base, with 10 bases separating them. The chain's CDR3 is CASSQATGSNQPQHF. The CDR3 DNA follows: TGCGCCAGCAGCCAGGCCACAGGGAGCAATCAGCCCCAGCATTTT.

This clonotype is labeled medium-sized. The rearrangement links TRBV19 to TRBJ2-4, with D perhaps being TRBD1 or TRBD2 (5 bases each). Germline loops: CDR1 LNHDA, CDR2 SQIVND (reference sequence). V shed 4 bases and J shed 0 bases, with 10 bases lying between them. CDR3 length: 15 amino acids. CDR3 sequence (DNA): TGTGCCAGTAGTAGAGGGGTCCTAGCCAAAAACATTCAGTACTTC. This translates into CASSRGVLAKNIQYF.